This entry describes one T cell receptor (beta chain). Measured with immunoSEQ multiplex PCR; TCRdb has only the in-frame clones, and not every one. The sample shows under 100,000 clones, 79% of them seen only once. The data were taken from a study of glioma-infiltrating T cells after dendritic cell vaccination. Germline CDR1 SGHNT, CDR2 YYREEE (reference sequence). The CDR3 is made up of 15 amino acids. The trim removed 4 bases at V and 5 bases at J, leaving 6 bases unmatched. The material was blood, obtained before dendritic cell vaccination. The chain employs TRBV5-4 and TRBJ2-1; 10 bases are a match to TRBD2. The clonotype comes from a human donor with glioblastoma. The CDR3 coding sequence is TGTGCCAGCAGCCCTAGCGGGGGTGGGAACAATGAGCAGTTCTTC. It codes for CASSPSGGGNNEQFF.